This TCR beta chain was captured in a study of T-cell memory formation after mild COVID-19 (dated by TCRdb to 2020 to 2023). Regarding the complete study: Most TCR sequence clusters were specific to one of the two donors. T-cell clones expanding and contracting after mild COVID-19 in a couple of donors were tracked by longitudinal TCRalpha and TCRbeta repertoire sequencing. Two young, previously healthy adult volunteers made up the cohort, one male and one female. Overall study results and their limits: Contracting CD4+ clones were located mainly in the CM and EM memory subsets, whereas CD8+ clones were found to be enriched in EMRA. The study covered only a couple of mild cases, and larger cohorts including severe cases with pre-infection samples were considered necessary. Clones that contracted from day 15 to 85 showed balanced CD4/CD8 phenotypes, whereas a second wave of clones that expanded from day 15 to 37 leaned towards CD4+. The detection of some responding clones in pre-infection memory suggests that pre-existing cross-reactive memory T cells joined the SARS-CoV-2 response. SARS-CoV-2 specificity of the second-wave clones peaking on day 37 was not confirmed.

The reads were generated on an Illumina NovaSeq 6000. TCRalpha and TCRbeta cDNA libraries were built by 5'RACE with constant-segment primers, adding sample barcodes and unique molecular identifiers. RNA was extracted from every sample with Trizol reagent. Libraries were amplified in two PCR steps, with a second sample barcode and Illumina TruSeq adapters added in the second step. The libraries were sequenced on an Illumina NovaSeq using 2 x 150 bp paired-end reads. For the original study's pipeline: Reads were demultiplexed and collapsed into UMI-guided consensus sequences with migec v1.2.7. With mixcr v2.1.11, UMI consensuses were aligned to TRA and TRB V and J templates and assembled into clonotypes. A clonotype was counted as expanded or contracted only if both edgeR and NoisET called the change significant, with noise models trained on biological replicates. For edgeR calls, a false discovery rate-adjusted p below 0.01 and a log2 fold-change threshold of 1 were applied. As an exploratory analysis of dynamics, max-normalized trajectories of the 1000 most abundant clonotypes were examined with PCA combined with hierarchical clustering. Each responding clone was given a CD4 or CD8 phenotype based on the CD4+ and CD8+ repertoires, which had been sequenced separately. TCRdb trimmed the raw reads at Q25, called clones with MiXCR and kept productive beta chains. Under each unique CDR3 protein, matching rows form one entry showing the most common genes and DNA. The V and J calls were not made by the authors but by TCRdb's processing. The sample table records 300,000 or so distinct CDR3 sequences; around 15% of these occur just once. 23% of the sample lies in the top ten.

Ficoll-Paque density gradient centrifugation was used to isolate PBMCs. A word on this clonotype: Its antigen remains undetermined. Base qualities are missing; no much larger clone stands one base away.

Reading from cysteine to phenylalanine, the CDR3 counts 15 amino acids. Just the 45-base CDR3 DNA is kept, in frame starting at base 1. Per the germline V gene, SGHVS is the CDR1 and FNYEAQ is the CDR2. Trimming takes 2 bases off V and 4 bases off J; junction bases not matched to a gene: 4. The receptor comes from a man between 18 and 35 years old who had mild COVID-19 (a few samples of this study predate the infection). The sample titles of this study are shuffled in the database, so cell type and time point are left out; the donor was told from shared clones. The sequenced sample consisted of PBMCs or a T cell subset sorted from them (not recorded which). Here the chain combines TRBV7-6 and TRBJ2-1, with TRBD2 identical over 8 junction bases. For the CDR3, the sequence is CASSLMSSGYNEQFF. At the DNA level, the sequence is TGTGCCAGCAGCTTAATGTCTAGCGGGTACAATGAGCAGTTCTTC.